The clone carrying this T cell receptor (beta chain) was recorded only once. These data originate in a study of blood T cell repertoires in COVID-19. The method was immunoSEQ multiplex PCR; TCRdb's version includes in-frame clones alone and lacks a portion of them. Of around 130,000 clones listed, approximately 85% were seen once; the top ten hold roughly 4.5%. Germline assignment: CDR1 MNHEY and CDR2 SVGAGI. The CDR3 consists of 13 residues. Trimming left V 5 bases short and J 7 bases short, with 14 bases between. The sample comprised peripheral blood. The TCR originated in a human donor in a cohort sampled during active COVID-19. V and J are TRBV6-5 and TRBJ2-5, with D perhaps TRBD2 (5 bases). The CDR3 is CASSITTRGTQYF. The CDR3 nucleotides are TGTGCCAGCAGTATTACAACCCGGGGGACCCAGTACTTC.